A single sample gave rise to the 8 T cell receptor beta chains below, sequenced in a study of blood T cell repertoires in COVID-19. Clones were sequenced by immunoSEQ multiplex PCR, and TCRdb holds only the in-frame ones, with some missing. The sample has a few hundred thousand clones; roughly 82% are singletons. Sequencing was carried out using peripheral blood. The receptors come from a man older than 75 with acute or convalescent COVID-19.

The chain links TRBV3-1 (or the pseudogene TRBV3-2) to TRBJ2-3; no firm D call. V lost 4 bases and J 0 bases, leaving 8 bases between the germline ends. Per germline, CDR1 LGHDT and CDR2 YNNKEL (reference sequence). CDR3 length: 14 amino acids. The CDR3 coding sequence is TGTGCCAGCAGCCTACAGAAAAGCACAGATACGCAGTATTTT. Translating gives CASSLQKSTDTQYF.

The chain is built from TRBV11-1 and TRBJ2-7; D is possibly TRBD2 (6 bases). The CDR3 contains 11 residues. Germline CDR1 SGHAT, CDR2 FQDESV (reference sequence). The V end lost 7 bases, the J end lost 5 bases, and 9 bases lay between the germline ends. The CDR3 spells CASTGAHEQYF. The CDR3, as DNA: TGTGCCAGCACGGGAGCCCACGAGCAGTACTTC.

This rearrangement joins TRBV29-1 to TRBJ1-2, with D possibly TRBD1 on 6 matching bases. The CDR3 totals 12 residues. Germline V gives CDR1 SQVTM, CDR2 ANQGSEA. Trimming removed 7 bases at V and 4 bases at J, with 13 bases between. In DNA, the CDR3 is TGCAGCGCGATCCAGGGGCGCTATGGCTACACCTTC. Translation: CSAIQGRYGYTF. Supplemented by reference TRBV29-1 and TRBJ1-2, the full variable domain reads SAVISQKPSRDICQRGTSLTIQCQVDSQVTMMFWYRQQPGQSLTLIATANQGSEATYESGFVIDKFPISRPNLTFSTLTVSNMSPEDSSIYLCSAIQGRYGYTFGSGTRLTVV.

The V and J genes are TRBV6-1 and TRBJ1-5; TRBD1 might be the D (6 bases). Germline loops: CDR1 MNHNS, CDR2 SASEGT. Between the trimmed V and J ends, which lost 2 bases and 2 bases, there was a span of 10 bases. CDR3 length: 15 residues. The CDR3 bases are TGTGCCAGCAGTGAAATACAGGGTGGCAATCAGCCCCAGCATTTT. As protein: CASSEIQGGNQPQHF.

The chain uses TRBV7-2 and TRBJ1-4; 9 bases align to TRBD1. J was trimmed by 7 bases and V by 5 bases; bases with no gene match: 8. Germline CDR1 and CDR2: SGHTA and FQGNSA. This CDR3 region has 15 residues. CDR3 DNA sequence: TGTGCCAGCAGCCAGGGGACAGGGAGAGGTGAAAAACTGTTTTTT. Translating it yields CASSQGTGRGEKLFF.

J is TRBJ1-1 and V is TRBV5-1, with TRBD1 matching 8 bases. V lost 0 bases to trimming and J lost 4 bases; unmatched junction nucleotides: 5. The CDR3 consists of 15 residues. Germline CDR1 and CDR2: SGHRS and YFSETQ. DNA of the CDR3: TGCGCCAGCAGCTTGGAGGGACAGGCGAGCACTGAAGCTTTCTTT. Translating gives CASSLEGQASTEAFF.

This rearrangement joins TRBV6-2 or TRBV6-3 to TRBJ2-1; 9 bases are a match to TRBD2. This CDR3 is 19 amino acids long. The junction had 11 bases not matched to a gene; V was cut back by 0 bases and J by 2 bases. The germline CDR1 and CDR2 sequences are MNHEY and SVGEGT. The CDR3 DNA sequence: TGTGCCAGCAGTTACTCGATTGCGGGAGGGCCAGAGGCCTACAATGAGCAGTTCTTC. Protein product: CASSYSIAGGPEAYNEQFF.

The V call is TRBV7-9, the J call TRBJ1-1, with 8 bases matching TRBD1. The V gene's germline CDR1 is SEHNR and CDR2 FQNEAQ (reference sequence). The trim removed 6 bases at V and 0 bases at J, leaving 3 bases unmatched. The CDR3 loop spans 14 amino acids. CDR3 in DNA: TGTGCCAGCAGTTCGGGACAGGTGAACACTGAAGCTTTCTTT. Translation gives CASSSGQVNTEAFF.